The 28 T cell receptor beta chains presented below share a single source sample, sequenced in a study of blood T cell repertoires in COVID-19. Only in-frame clones appear in the TCRdb table, and some are missing; sequencing was by immunoSEQ multiplex PCR. The repertoire holds hundreds of thousands of clones, approximately 91% seen once, with over 4% in the top ten. The sample consisted of PBMCs or T cells enriched from blood (not recorded which). The receptors were gathered from a man between 60 and 70 years old who had recovered from COVID-19.

Here the CDR3 DNA reads TGTGCCAGCAGCTTAGTTTCGGGTAGGAGGGTGGCCGGGGAGCTGTTTTTT. Its translation: CASSLVSGRRVAGELFF. The J gene is TRBJ2-2, the V gene TRBV7-2, with D perhaps TRBD2 (6 bases). Germline loops: CDR1 SGHTA, CDR2 FQGNSA. V was cut by 1 base and J by 6 bases, with 18 bases left in between. CDR3 size: 17 residues. Filled out from reference TRBV7-2 and TRBJ2-2, the complete variable domain reads GAGVSQSPSNKVTEKGKDVELRCDPISGHTALYWYRQSLGQGLEFLIYFQGNSAPDKSGLPSDRFSAERTGGSVSTLTIQRTQQEDSAVYLCASSLVSGRRVAGELFFGEGSRLTVL.

This clone was found once. V and J are TRBV18 and TRBJ1-1; 7 positions agree with TRBD1. The CDR3 is 17 amino acids. Unmatched junction bases numbered 9, after V lost 0 bases and J lost 2 bases. Germline CDR1 reads KGHSH; CDR2 reads LQKENI. Written as DNA, the CDR3 is TGTGCCAGCTCACCACCGGGCAGGGGGATTAGAAACACTGAAGCTTTCTTT. Translation gives CASSPPGRGIRNTEAFF.

The chain combines TRBV2 with TRBJ2-7, with TRBD1 matching 12 bases. Germline CDR1 reads SNHLY; CDR2 reads FYNNEI. After removal of 11 bases from V and 5 bases from J, the junction contained 10 bases not matched to a gene. CDR3 length: 14 amino acids. Here the CDR3 DNA reads TGTGCCTCGACCGGGACAGGGGGCCGGAACGAGCAGTACTTC. Protein product: CASTGTGGRNEQYF. The full variable domain, its missing parts supplied by reference TRBV2 and TRBJ2-7, is EPEVTQTPSHQVTQMGQEVILRCVPISNHLYFYWYRQILGQKVEFLVSFYNNEISEKSEIFDDQFSVERPDGSNFTLKIRSTKLEDSAMYFCASTGTGGRNEQYFGPGTRLTVT.

The chain links TRBV30 to TRBJ1-1; 8 bases are a match to TRBD1. Trimming removed 5 bases from V and 8 bases from J; junction bases left unmatched: 16. The CDR3 is made up of 15 amino acids. The germline gives CDR1 GTSNPN, CDR2 SVGIG (reference sequence). For the CDR3, the DNA is TGTGCCTGGCGGGGCAGGGGGCCTTTAACACAGGAAGCTTTCTTT. Amino acids: CAWRGRGPLTQEAFF.

The chain recombines TRBV9 with TRBJ2-1, with D possibly matching TRBD2 (6 bases). There are 16 residues in the CDR3. The V gene lost 0 bases and the J gene lost 3 bases, with 13 bases spanning the gap. Per germline, CDR1 SGDLS and CDR2 YYNGEE. The DNA for the CDR3 is TGTGCCAGCAGCGTAGACGGGAGCTTAAGCTACAATGAGCAGTTCTTC. It yields the protein CASSVDGSLSYNEQFF.

The gene calls are TRBV7-3 and TRBJ2-1, with D unresolved. V dropped 4 bases and J dropped 9 bases, with 16 bases sitting between them. The CDR3 consists of 14 residues. The germline V gene has CDR1 SGHTA and CDR2 FQGTGA. The CDR3 bases are TGTGCCAGCAGCTCCTACGCTATGGGCTCTGAGCAGTTCTTC. Protein sequence: CASSSYAMGSEQFF.

The chain uses TRBV5-4 and TRBJ1-4; TRBD1 agrees at 7 bases. Losses at the gene ends were 4 bases for V and 3 bases for J; bases not matched to a gene: 6. Germline CDR1 is SGHNT and CDR2 is YYREEE (reference sequence). CDR3 size: 15 residues. In DNA, the CDR3 is TGTGCCAGCAGCGTTCCTACAGGGGCTAATGAAAAACTGTTTTTT. Translation: CASSVPTGANEKLFF.

The chain links TRBV11-2 to TRBJ2-5; 7 bases line up with TRBD1. Germline CDR1 SGHAT, CDR2 FQNNGV. Trimming cost V 5 bases and J 3 bases; bases outside gene matches: 12. This CDR3 is 16 amino acids long. CDR3: CASSPRQGMSEETQYF. The CDR3 DNA reads as TGTGCCAGCAGCCCCCGACAGGGCATGAGCGAAGAGACCCAGTACTTC.

J is TRBJ2-1 and V is TRBV7-9, with D tentatively TRBD1 (8 bases). Per the germline V gene, CDR1 is SEHNR and CDR2 is FQNEAQ (reference sequence). This CDR3 is built from 17 residues. V was cut by 5 bases and J by 1 base, with 18 bases left in between. CDR3 protein: CASSRTGLAASYNEQFF. DNA for the CDR3: TGTGCCAGCAGCCGGACAGGGCTAGCGGCTTCCTACAATGAGCAGTTCTTC.

The V gene is TRBV5-1, the J gene TRBJ2-1; TRBD1 is a possible D gene (7 bases). The CDR3 covers 14 residues. V lost 6 bases and J lost 7, with 17 bases in between. Germline lookup yields CDR1 SGHRS and CDR2 YFSETQ. CDR3 sequence (DNA): TGCGCCAGCAACCCCGCTCCAGGGGGGAATGAGCAGTTCTTC. Its protein product is CASNPAPGGNEQFF.

This chain uses TRBV11-1 with TRBJ1-6; 7 nucleotides align to TRBD1. V shed 5 bases and J 8 bases; nucleotides not matched to a gene: 3. Germline V gene data show CDR1 as SGHAT and CDR2 as FQDESV (reference sequence). The CDR3 is 13 amino acids. CDR3: CASSGQDYSPLHF. CDR3 in DNA: TGTGCCAGCAGCGGACAGGATTATTCACCCCTCCACTTT.

The chain is built from TRBV7-2 and TRBJ2-2; 7 nucleotides align to TRBD1. The CDR3 is made up of 18 amino acids. Trimming cost V 5 bases and J 1 base; bases outside gene matches: 13. Germline values: CDR1 SGHTA, CDR2 FQGNSA. DNA for the CDR3: TGTGCCAGCAGCCAAGAAGGACAGGCCTTTTTGAACACCGGGGAGCTGTTTTTT. Its translation: CASSQEGQAFLNTGELFF. Drawing the rest from reference TRBV7-2 and TRBJ2-2, the complete variable domain is GAGVSQSPSNKVTEKGKDVELRCDPISGHTALYWYRQSLGQGLEFLIYFQGNSAPDKSGLPSDRFSAERTGGSVSTLTIQRTQQEDSAVYLCASSQEGQAFLNTGELFFGEGSRLTVL.

The V gene is TRBV10-1, the J gene TRBJ2-7, with TRBD2 as a possible D gene (6 bases). CDR1 WNHNN and CDR2 SYGVQD come from the germline V gene (reference sequence). The CDR3 has 14 amino acids. Trimming took 2 bases from V and 4 from J, leaving 12 bases between them. Written as DNA, the CDR3 is TGCGCCAGCAGTGAGAATCCCCTAGCGTACGAGCAGTACTTC. Protein sequence: CASSENPLAYEQYF.

The rearrangement links TRBV5-1 to TRBJ2-3; D is undetermined. The germline V gene encodes CDR1 SGHRS and CDR2 YFSETQ. The CDR3 runs 14 residues. Between the trimmed V and J ends, which lost 0 bases and 0 bases, there was a span of 5 bases. CDR3 DNA: TGCGCCAGCAGCTTGGAACGGAGCACAGATACGCAGTATTTT. Translating gives CASSLERSTDTQYF.

This chain connects TRBV6-5 to TRBJ2-7; 8 bases are shared with TRBD2. The V and J ends lost 4 bases and 3 bases, in that order; junction bases with no gene match: 8. Germline V gene lookup returns CDR1 MNHEY and CDR2 SVGAGI. The CDR3 has 15 amino acids. CDR3 in DNA: TGTGCCAGCAGTTCATATAGCGGGGAGAGCTACGAGCAGTACTTC. Encoded protein: CASSSYSGESYEQYF.

The chain joins TRBV5-6 to TRBJ2-7; 7 positions match TRBD1. Trimming took 4 bases from V and 2 from J; bases not matched to a gene: 9. CDR3 length: 15 residues. Germline assignment: CDR1 SGHDT and CDR2 YYEEEE. As DNA, the CDR3 is TGTGCCAGCAGCAGGTACCGGGACAGTCCCTACGAGCAGTACTTC. This sequence encodes CASSRYRDSPYEQYF.

This clone has a single count. V gene TRBV28 combines with J gene TRBJ2-7, with 9 nucleotides matching TRBD1. With V trimmed by 6 bases and J by 4 bases, 7 bases remained unmatched. The V gene's germline CDR1 is MDHEN and CDR2 SYDVKM. This CDR3 has 14 residues. The CDR3 reads CASSSGTGMYEQYF. The CDR3 region has the DNA TGTGCCAGCAGCTCCGGGACAGGGATGTACGAGCAGTACTTC.

The V call is TRBV5-4, the J call TRBJ2-7; TRBD1 matches 8 bases. Germline CDR1 reads SGHNT; CDR2 reads YYREEE (reference sequence). Trimming cost V 0 bases and J 5 bases; bases outside gene matches: 7. The CDR3 length is 15 residues. DNA for the CDR3: TGTGCCAGCAGCTTGGTAGGCCAGGGGGCGCACGAGCAGTACTTC. Its protein is CASSLVGQGAHEQYF.

The V gene is TRBV13, the J gene TRBJ1-2; TRBD1 matches 7 bases. J was trimmed by 4 bases and V by 2 bases; bases with no gene match: 7. Germline CDR1 and CDR2: PRHDT and FYEKMQ (reference sequence). There are 15 residues in the CDR3. The CDR3 here is CASSLNRGMGYGYTF. The DNA of the CDR3 is TGTGCCAGCAGCTTAAACAGGGGAATGGGCTATGGCTACACCTTC.

The V call is TRBV6-5, the J call TRBJ2-7, with TRBD2 matching 9 bases. V gave up 2 bases and J gave up 6 bases; unmatched junction bases: 5. The length of the CDR3 is 14 residues. Per germline, CDR1 MNHEY and CDR2 SVGAGI. CDR3 region: CASSYGGAGGEQYF. Written as DNA, the CDR3 is TGTGCCAGCAGTTACGGGGGAGCGGGAGGCGAGCAGTACTTC.

This chain uses TRBV7-2 with TRBJ2-7; D perhaps matches TRBD1 (5 bases). This CDR3 has 14 residues. Germline V lookup: CDR1 SGHTA, CDR2 FQGNSA. V lost 1 base to trimming and J lost 3 bases, with 10 bases between them. As DNA, the CDR3 is TGTGCCAGCAGCTTAGTACGACAGATCTACGAGCAGTACTTC. This sequence encodes CASSLVRQIYEQYF.

The rearrangement uses TRBV28 and TRBJ2-1; 11 bases line up with TRBD2. Germline trimming cut 7 bases from V and 7 bases from J; bases unmatched to any gene: 21. Looked up from germline, CDR1 is MDHEN and CDR2 is SYDVKM. This CDR3 contains 19 residues. In DNA, the CDR3 is TGTGCCAGCAAAGGCTGGGACACCTCACTAGCGGGAGCGGGGAATGAGCAGTTCTTC. Its translation is CASKGWDTSLAGAGNEQFF.

Only a few counts were recorded for this clone. At one end, the junction sequence differs from germline, possibly due to a read error. V is TRBV6-5 and J is TRBJ1-2; D possibly corresponds to TRBD1 (6 bases). The CDR3 is 15 amino acids. In germline, CDR1 is MNHEY, CDR2 SVGAGI. CDR3 bases: TGTGCCAGCACTTACTCCCCAGGGGCTAACTATGGCTACACCTTC. Translation gives CASTYSPGANYGYTF.

This sequence joins TRBV3-1 (or the pseudogene TRBV3-2) and TRBJ1-3; D is ambiguous. Germline V gives CDR1 LGHDT, CDR2 YNNKEL (reference sequence). V was trimmed by 3 bases and J by 1 base, leaving 16 bases between them. The CDR3 covers 17 residues. The chain's CDR3 is CASSQAQQPRSGNTIYF. The CDR3 DNA follows: TGTGCCAGCAGCCAGGCCCAGCAACCTAGATCTGGAAACACCATATATTTT.

This clone was seen just once. The V call is TRBV5-6, the J call TRBJ2-1; D is uncertain. The CDR3 is made up of 17 amino acids. V shed 1 base and J shed 1 base, with 15 bases lying between them. The V gene's germline CDR1 is SGHDT and CDR2 YYEEEE. This CDR3 is CASSLRSAPKSYNEQFF. The CDR3 DNA sequence: TGTGCCAGCAGCTTGAGGAGCGCCCCGAAATCCTACAATGAGCAGTTCTTC.

This rearrangement joins TRBV19 to TRBJ1-4; TRBD1 aligns across 7 bases. J was trimmed by 3 bases and V by 6 bases; bases with no gene match: 7. This CDR3 has 15 residues. The germline gives CDR1 LNHDA, CDR2 SQIVND (reference sequence). The CDR3 here is CASSQTRGSNEKLFF. In DNA form, the CDR3 reads TGTGCCAGTAGCCAAACCAGGGGGTCTAATGAAAAACTGTTTTTT.

In this sample, this clone turned up once. The chain employs TRBV5-1 and TRBJ2-5, with 9 bases that match TRBD1. The CDR3 has 14 residues. Per the germline V gene, CDR1 is SGHRS and CDR2 is YFSETQ. After removal of 7 bases from V and 4 bases from J, the junction contained 8 bases not matched to a gene. CDR3 protein: CASQTGGQLETQYF. DNA for the CDR3: TGCGCCAGCCAGACAGGGGGTCAATTAGAGACCCAGTACTTC.

This clone was counted between two and nine times. CDR3 region: CASIPREGGRGYTF. CDR3 coding DNA: TGTGCCAGCATCCCGAGGGAGGGTGGAAGAGGCTACACCTTC. The chain joins TRBV6-5 to TRBJ1-2; D gene unclear. V was clipped by 7 bases and J by 8 bases, with 20 bases between them. The germline gives CDR1 MNHEY, CDR2 SVGAGI. The CDR3 has 14 residues.